This entry lists 4 T cell receptor beta chains sequenced from one sample in a study of persistence of HIV-infected CD4 T cells. No antigens are known for them. Nonspecific anti-CD3/anti-CD28 bead stimulation represents the broad CD4+ T cell repertoire. Sorting selected CD4+ T cells upregulating both CD40 ligand and CD69. This was the immunoSEQ version 4 assay in survey mode. Assay used: immunoSEQ multiplex PCR; TCRdb lists only in-frame clones, some missing. Here the sample spans about 43,000 clones, around 92% being singletons. Sample: CD4+ T cells sorted from PBMCs after 18-hour stimulation, taken from a patient who received antiretroviral therapy. These receptors all come from an adult man with HIV who was CMV-seropositive.

V usage is TRBV5-4 and J usage is TRBJ2-7; D possibly matches TRBD1 or TRBD2 (5 bases each). The germline V and J ends were trimmed by 0 bases and 6 bases, with 10 bases remaining between them. Germline CDR1 SGHNT, CDR2 YYREEE (reference sequence). This CDR3 region has 13 residues. The CDR3 nucleotides are TGTGCCAGCAGCTTGGATCTAGGGACCGAGCAGTACTTC. It yields the protein CASSLDLGTEQYF.

CDR3 nucleotide sequence: TGTGCCAGCAGTTACTCGGGGACTACAAGCACAGATACGCAGTATTTT. Its translation is CASSYSGTTSTDTQYF. V is TRBV6-5 and J is TRBJ2-3; 7 bases match TRBD2. V was clipped by 0 bases and J by 0 bases; unmatched bases: 3. The germline CDR1 and CDR2 sequences are MNHEY and SVGAGI. This CDR3 has 16 residues.

This clone was detected once. J is TRBJ1-1 and V is TRBV14; a possible D gene is TRBD1 (5 bases). Germline values: CDR1 SGHDN, CDR2 FVKESK. V gave up 4 bases and J gave up 2 bases, with 8 bases separating them. The CDR3 loop spans 13 amino acids. CDR3 region: CASSLTANTEAFF. Here the CDR3 DNA reads TGTGCCAGCAGCCTGACAGCAAACACTGAAGCTTTCTTT. Filled out from reference TRBV14 and TRBJ1-1, the complete variable domain reads EAGVTQFPSHSVIEKGQTVTLRCDPISGHDNLYWYRRVMGKEIKFLLHFVKESKQDESGMPNNRFLAERTGGTYSTLKVQPAELEDSGVYFCASSLTANTEAFFGQGTRLTVV.

The chain employs TRBV10-2 and TRBJ2-7; 9 bases line up with TRBD1. This CDR3 comprises 14 residues. Germline V lookup: CDR1 WSHSY, CDR2 SAAADI. The trim removed 6 bases at V and 7 bases at J, leaving 10 bases unmatched. The chain's CDR3 is CASREQGAPGEQYF. In DNA, the CDR3 is TGCGCCAGCAGGGAACAGGGGGCGCCGGGGGAGCAGTACTTC.